This entry lists 18 T cell receptor beta chains sequenced from one sample in a study of T cells in narcolepsy. The table came from immunoSEQ multiplex PCR; TCRdb's copy has only in-frame clones and leaves some out. The sample lists about 40,000 clones; approximately 88% were seen once. The sequencing input was CD45RA- memory CD4+ T cells from PBMCs. The source of these receptors is a human donor with narcolepsy.

This clone was counted a single time. The V gene is TRBV5-1, the J gene TRBJ2-2; 7 nucleotides agree with TRBD2. V trimming: 0 bases; J trimming: 6 bases; junction bases outside the gene matches: 2. CDR1 SGHRS and CDR2 YFSETQ come from the germline V gene. CDR3 size: 14 residues. In DNA form, the CDR3 reads TGCGCCAGCAGCTTGGGCGGGGGATCCGGGGAGCTGTTTTTT. It specifies CASSLGGGSGELFF.

This chain connects TRBV5-4 to TRBJ2-1; 8 nucleotides agree with TRBD1. The CDR3 totals 16 residues. Trimming took 4 bases from V and 5 from J; bases not matched to a gene: 11. Germline loops: CDR1 SGHNT, CDR2 YYREEE (reference sequence). For the CDR3, the DNA is TGTGCCAGCAGCCCAACCTCGGGACAGGCGAACAATGAGCAGTTCTTC. This sequence encodes CASSPTSGQANNEQFF.

The chain joins TRBV7-9 to TRBJ2-1, with D perhaps TRBD1 (5 bases). CDR1 is SEHNR, CDR2 FQNEAQ, per germline (reference sequence). This CDR3 is built from 13 residues. V was trimmed by 11 bases and J by 9 bases, leaving 20 bases between them. CDR3 sequence: CASRAEGVGEQFF. DNA for the CDR3: TGTGCCTCCAGGGCGGAAGGAGTGGGTGAGCAGTTCTTC.

The chain is built from TRBV20-1 and TRBJ1-1; D unresolved. The CDR3 loop spans 11 amino acids. The germline gives CDR1 DFQATT, CDR2 SNEGSKA (reference sequence). Trimming removed 6 bases at V and 6 bases at J, with 11 bases between. The CDR3 DNA is TGCAGTGCGCCCACCGTATCTGAAGCTTTCTTT. Amino acid sequence: CSAPTVSEAFF.

The chain is built from TRBV11-1 and TRBJ2-7; either TRBD1 or TRBD2 may fit D (5 bases each). Germline CDR1 reads SGHAT; CDR2 reads FQDESV (reference sequence). CDR3 length: 13 amino acids. The V end was cut by 4 bases, the J end by 7 bases, with 14 bases between. The CDR3 DNA is TGTGCCAGCAGCTCCCGGGGCTCGAGGGAGCAGTACTTC. This gives the protein CASSSRGSREQYF.

The chain is built from TRBV6-1 and TRBJ1-4; no definite D call. Germline CDR1 MNHNS, CDR2 SASEGT. V was clipped by 6 bases and J by 1 base, with 12 bases between them. The CDR3 contains 15 residues. The CDR3 DNA follows: TGTGCCAGCAGACTCAACCTGGGAACTAATGAAAAACTGTTTTTT. It specifies CASRLNLGTNEKLFF.

V is TRBV7-2 and J is TRBJ1-4; maybe TRBD1 (6 bases). Germline CDR1 SGHTA, CDR2 FQGNSA. The CDR3 sequence is 15 residues long. The germline V and J ends were trimmed by 5 bases and 7 bases, with 17 bases remaining between them. CDR3 in DNA: TGTGCCAGCAGCCCGACCAGGGGAACCCGTGAAAAACTGTTTTTT. Translating gives CASSPTRGTREKLFF.

This clone appeared a few times. This rearrangement joins TRBV28 to TRBJ1-1; D ambiguous. The CDR3 spans 10 residues. Between the trimmed V and J ends, which lost 7 bases and 5 bases, there was a span of 5 bases. Germline lookup yields CDR1 MDHEN and CDR2 SYDVKM. The CDR3 region is CASKRTEAFF. DNA of the CDR3: TGTGCCAGCAAGAGGACTGAAGCTTTCTTT.

V is TRBV5-8 and J is TRBJ2-1, with TRBD2 matching over 11 bases. CDR1 and CDR2 (germline): SGHTS, YDEGEE. The V and J ends lost 6 bases and 9 bases, in that order; junction bases with no gene match: 17. The CDR3 has 17 amino acids. DNA of the CDR3: TGTGCCAGCATCCGAACCGGGACTAGCGGCCTCAGGGGTGAGCAGTTCTTC. Amino acid sequence: CASIRTGTSGLRGEQFF.

The chain uses TRBV27 and TRBJ1-2; tentative D call: TRBD1 (6 bases). Germline V lookup: CDR1 MNHEY, CDR2 SMNVEV (reference sequence). V shed 0 bases and J shed 3 bases, with 17 bases lying between them. The CDR3 is 17 residues long. CDR3 sequence (DNA): TGTGCCAGCAGTTTATCGCGGGCAGGGGTCCAGGACTATGGCTACACCTTC. This sequence encodes CASSLSRAGVQDYGYTF.

This sequence joins TRBV30 and TRBJ1-1, with D possibly being TRBD1 (6 bases). Germline V gene sequence: CDR1 GTSNPN, CDR2 SVGIG (reference sequence). The CDR3 consists of 12 residues. V dropped 4 bases and J dropped 3 bases, with 9 bases sitting between them. Here the CDR3 reads CAWTRGYTEAFF. DNA of the CDR3: TGTGCCTGGACCAGGGGCTACACTGAAGCTTTCTTT.

This chain uses TRBV30 with TRBJ2-7; D remains unclear. This CDR3 contains 14 residues. From germline, CDR1 is GTSNPN and CDR2 SVGIG (reference sequence). Between the trimmed V and J ends, which lost 1 base and 2 bases, there was a span of 12 bases. CDR3 sequence: CAWSEIGRPYEQYF. CDR3 in DNA: TGTGCCTGGAGTGAAATAGGACGGCCCTACGAGCAGTACTTC.

This clone is a singleton in its sample. The chain couples TRBV6-4 to TRBJ1-2, with 9 bases lining up with TRBD1. The CDR3 contains 15 residues. With 5 bases clipped from V and 2 bases from J, the junction kept 6 bases outside the gene matches. Per the germline V gene, CDR1 is MRHNA and CDR2 is SNTAGT. Here the CDR3 reads CASSFTGGINYGYTF. CDR3 DNA: TGTGCCAGCAGTTTTACAGGGGGCATAAACTATGGCTACACCTTC.

This chain joins TRBV7-9 and TRBJ1-2, with D perhaps matching TRBD1 (5 bases). The length of the CDR3 is 13 residues. Germline V gene data show CDR1 as SEHNR and CDR2 as FQNEAQ (reference sequence). V was clipped by 5 bases and J by 2 bases, with 9 bases between them. The CDR3: CASSPGRNYGYTF. CDR3 nucleotides: TGTGCCAGCAGCCCGGGACGGAACTATGGCTACACCTTC.

V is TRBV5-6 and J is TRBJ2-2, with D perhaps being TRBD1 or TRBD2 (5 bases each). The V end lost 4 bases, the J end lost 0 bases, and 16 bases lay between the germline ends. CDR1 is SGHDT and CDR2 is YYEEEE in the germline V gene. The length of the CDR3 is 17 residues. CDR3 nucleotides: TGTGCCAGCAGCCTACCCGGGGCTCACGCGAACACCGGGGAGCTGTTTTTT. It translates to CASSLPGAHANTGELFF.

J is TRBJ1-4 and V is TRBV7-8, with D unresolved. The CDR3 loop spans 19 amino acids. CDR1 SGHVS and CDR2 FQNEAQ come from the germline V gene. V lost 3 bases and J 0 bases, leaving 20 bases between the germline ends. CDR3 region: CASSFSVRTATTTNEKLFF. CDR3 DNA: TGTGCCAGCAGCTTTAGTGTTAGAACAGCAACAACAACTAATGAAAAACTGTTTTTT.

The rearrangement links TRBV6-5 to TRBJ2-6, with no clear D. V was pared by 1 base and J by 2 bases, with 6 bases between. The CDR3 extends over 15 amino acids. CDR1 MNHEY and CDR2 SVGAGI come from the germline V gene. The CDR3 sequence is CASSYFGAGANVLTF. DNA for the CDR3: TGTGCCAGCAGTTACTTTGGGGCTGGGGCCAACGTCCTGACTTTC.

This clone was detected only once. A much larger clonotype is one base distant, so this may be a read error. V and J are TRBV7-9 and TRBJ2-7; 7 bases line up with TRBD1. CDR3 length equals 12 residues. Germline lookup yields CDR1 SEHNR and CDR2 FQNEAQ (reference sequence). After removal of 5 bases from V and 4 bases from J, the junction contained 2 bases not matched to a gene. The CDR3 spells CASSLQGYEQYF. CDR3 in DNA: TGTGCCAGCAGCCTACAGGGGTACGAGCAGTACTTC. Looking up the rest from reference TRBV7-9 and TRBJ2-7 gives the full variable domain: DTGVSQNPRHKITKRGQNVTFRCDPISEHNRLYWYRQTLGQGPEFLTYFQNEAQLEKSRLLSDRFSAERPKGSFSTLEIQRTEQGDSAMYLCASSLQGYEQYFGPGTRLTVT.